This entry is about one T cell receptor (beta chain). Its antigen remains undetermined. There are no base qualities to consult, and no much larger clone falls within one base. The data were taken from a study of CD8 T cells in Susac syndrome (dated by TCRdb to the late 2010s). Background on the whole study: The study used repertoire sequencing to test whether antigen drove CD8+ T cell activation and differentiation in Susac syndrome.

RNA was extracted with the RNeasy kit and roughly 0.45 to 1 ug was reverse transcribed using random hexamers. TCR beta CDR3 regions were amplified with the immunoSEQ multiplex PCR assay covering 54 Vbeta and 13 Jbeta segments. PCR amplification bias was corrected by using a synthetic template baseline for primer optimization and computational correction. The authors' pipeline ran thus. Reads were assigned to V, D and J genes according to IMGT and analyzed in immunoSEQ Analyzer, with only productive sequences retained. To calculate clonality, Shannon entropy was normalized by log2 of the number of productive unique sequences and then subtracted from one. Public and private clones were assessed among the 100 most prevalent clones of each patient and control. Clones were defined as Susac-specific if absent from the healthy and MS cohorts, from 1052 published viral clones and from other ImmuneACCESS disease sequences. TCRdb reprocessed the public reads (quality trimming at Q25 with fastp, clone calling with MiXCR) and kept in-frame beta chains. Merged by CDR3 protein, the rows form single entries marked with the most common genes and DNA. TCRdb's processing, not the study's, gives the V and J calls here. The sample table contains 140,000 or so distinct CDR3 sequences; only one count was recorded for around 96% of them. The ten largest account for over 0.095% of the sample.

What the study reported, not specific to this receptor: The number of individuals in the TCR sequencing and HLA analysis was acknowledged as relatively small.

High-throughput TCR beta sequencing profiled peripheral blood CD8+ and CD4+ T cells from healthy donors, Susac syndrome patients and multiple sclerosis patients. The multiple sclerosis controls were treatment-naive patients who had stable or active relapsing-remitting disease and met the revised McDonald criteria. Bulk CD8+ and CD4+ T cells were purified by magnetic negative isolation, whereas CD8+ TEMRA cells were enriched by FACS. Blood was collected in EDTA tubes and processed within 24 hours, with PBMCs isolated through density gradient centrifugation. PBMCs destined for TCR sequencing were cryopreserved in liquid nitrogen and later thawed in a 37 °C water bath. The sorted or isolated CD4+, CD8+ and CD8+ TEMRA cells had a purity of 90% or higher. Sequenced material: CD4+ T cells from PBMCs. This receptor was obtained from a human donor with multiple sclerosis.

CDR3 protein: CASSTRTGGNEQYF. At the DNA level, the sequence is TGTGCCAGCAGCACTCGGACAGGGGGCAACGAGCAGTACTTC. In this chain, TRBV7-9 is recombined with TRBJ2-7; 11 central bases correspond to TRBD1. The junction shows trimming of 5 bases on V and 5 bases on J, and the gene matches do not reach 5 bases of it. From the cysteine up to the phenylalanine, the CDR3 has a length of 14 residues. Only the CDR3 part of the read is kept: 42 bases, read in frame from the first base. CDR1 and CDR2 (SEHNR, FQNEAQ) derive from the germline V gene (reference sequence).